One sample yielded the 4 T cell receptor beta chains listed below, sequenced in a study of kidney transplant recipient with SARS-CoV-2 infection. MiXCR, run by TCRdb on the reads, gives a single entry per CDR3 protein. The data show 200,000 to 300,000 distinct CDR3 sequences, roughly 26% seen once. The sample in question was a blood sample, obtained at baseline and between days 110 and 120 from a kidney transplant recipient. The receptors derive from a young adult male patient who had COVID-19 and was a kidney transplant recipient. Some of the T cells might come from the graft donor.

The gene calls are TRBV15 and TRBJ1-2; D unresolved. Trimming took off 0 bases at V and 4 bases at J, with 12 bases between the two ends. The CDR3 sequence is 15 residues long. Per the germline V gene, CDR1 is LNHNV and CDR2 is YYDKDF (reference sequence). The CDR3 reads CATSRDRSFSYGYTF. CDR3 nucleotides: TGTGCCACCAGCAGAGATCGTAGCTTTTCCTATGGCTACACCTTC. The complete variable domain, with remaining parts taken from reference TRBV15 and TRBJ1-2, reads DAMVIQNPRYQVTQFGKPVTLSCSQTLNHNVMYWYQQKSSQAPKLLFHYYDKDFNNEADTPDNFQSRRPNTSFCFLDIRSPGLGDTAMYLCATSRDRSFSYGYTFGSGTRLTVV.

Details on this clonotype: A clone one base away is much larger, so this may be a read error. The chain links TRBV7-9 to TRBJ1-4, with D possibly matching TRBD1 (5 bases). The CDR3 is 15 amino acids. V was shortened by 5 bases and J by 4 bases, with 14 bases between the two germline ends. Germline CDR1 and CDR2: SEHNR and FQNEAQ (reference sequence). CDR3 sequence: CASSGRESINEKLFF. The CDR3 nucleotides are TGTGCCAGCAGCGGCAGGGAATCAATTAATGAAAAACTGTTTTTT. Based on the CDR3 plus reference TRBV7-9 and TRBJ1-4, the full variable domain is DTGVSQNPRHKITKRGQNVTFRCDPISEHNRLYWYRQTLGQGPEFLTYFQNEAQLEKSRLLSDRFSAERPKGSFSTLEIQRTEQGDSAMYLCASSGRESINEKLFFGSGTQLSVL.

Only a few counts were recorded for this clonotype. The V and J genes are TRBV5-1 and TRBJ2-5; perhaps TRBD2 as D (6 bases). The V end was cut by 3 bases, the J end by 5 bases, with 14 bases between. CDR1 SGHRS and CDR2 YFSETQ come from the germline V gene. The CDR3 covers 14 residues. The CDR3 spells CASSSIGGRETQYF. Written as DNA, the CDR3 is TGCGCCAGCAGCTCAATTGGAGGGAGGGAGACCCAGTACTTC.

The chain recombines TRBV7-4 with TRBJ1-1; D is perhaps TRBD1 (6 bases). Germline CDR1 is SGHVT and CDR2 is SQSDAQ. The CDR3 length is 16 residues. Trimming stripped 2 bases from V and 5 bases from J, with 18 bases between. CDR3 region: CASSLTPGDRMTEAFF. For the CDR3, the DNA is TGTGCCAGCAGCTTAACTCCCGGCGACAGGATGACTGAAGCTTTCTTT.